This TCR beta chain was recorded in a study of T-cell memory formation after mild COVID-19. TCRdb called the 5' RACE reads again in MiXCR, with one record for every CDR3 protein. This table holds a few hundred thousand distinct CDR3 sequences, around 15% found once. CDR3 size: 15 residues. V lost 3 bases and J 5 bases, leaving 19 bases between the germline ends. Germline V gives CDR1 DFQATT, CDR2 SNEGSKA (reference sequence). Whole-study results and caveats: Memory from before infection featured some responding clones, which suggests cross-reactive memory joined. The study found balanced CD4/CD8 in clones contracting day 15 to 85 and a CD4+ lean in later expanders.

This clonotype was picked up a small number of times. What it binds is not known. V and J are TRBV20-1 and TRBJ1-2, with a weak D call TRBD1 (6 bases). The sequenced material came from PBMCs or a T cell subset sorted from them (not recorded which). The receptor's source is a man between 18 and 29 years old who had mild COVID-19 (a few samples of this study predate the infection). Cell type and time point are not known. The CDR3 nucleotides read TGCAGTGCTAGGCCAGACAGGTCTCCCATTTATGGCTACACCTTC. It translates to CSARPDRSPIYGYTF.